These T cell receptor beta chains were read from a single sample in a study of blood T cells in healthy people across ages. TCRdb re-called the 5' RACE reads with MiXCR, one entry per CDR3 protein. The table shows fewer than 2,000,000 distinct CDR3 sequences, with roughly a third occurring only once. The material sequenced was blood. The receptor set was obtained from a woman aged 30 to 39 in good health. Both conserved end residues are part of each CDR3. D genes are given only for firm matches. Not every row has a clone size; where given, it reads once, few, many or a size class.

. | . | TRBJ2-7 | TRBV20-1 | CSARGVKEREQYF | TGCAGTGCTAGAGGGGTGAAGGAACGCGAGCAGTACTTC
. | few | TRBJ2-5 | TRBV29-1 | CSVRKRAPQETRYF | TGCAGCGTCCGGAAAAGGGCACCCCAAGAGACCCGGTACTTC
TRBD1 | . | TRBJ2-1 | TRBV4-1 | CASSQVGGQGDNEQFF | TGCGCCAGCAGCCAAGTTGGGGGACAGGGGGACAATGAGCAGTTCTTC
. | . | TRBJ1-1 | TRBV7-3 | CASSFFDFAVDRGEAFF | TGTGCCAGCAGCTTTTTCGATTTTGCTGTAGATCGGGGTGAAGCTTTCTTT
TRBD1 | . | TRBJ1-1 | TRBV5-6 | CASSPQPGGENTEAFF | TGTGCCAGCAGCCCCCAACCAGGGGGTGAAAACACTGAAGCTTTCTTT
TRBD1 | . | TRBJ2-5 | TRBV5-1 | CASSLDPGTGGQTQYF | TGCGCCAGCAGCTTGGACCCTGGGACAGGGGGGCAGACCCAGTACTTC
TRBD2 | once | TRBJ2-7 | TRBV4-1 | CASRQAGAGSYEQYF | TGCGCCAGCCGCCAAGCCGGAGCGGGATCCTACGAGCAGTACTTC
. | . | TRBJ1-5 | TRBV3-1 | CASSQGRVGQPQHF | TGTGCCAGCAGCCAAGGGAGGGTAGGTCAGCCCCAGCATTTT
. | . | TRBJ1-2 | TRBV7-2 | CASSLSGFSYGYTF | TGTGCCAGCAGCCTTTCCGGGTTTTCCTATGGCTACACCTTC
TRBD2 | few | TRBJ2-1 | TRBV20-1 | CSATALLTSGRAYNEQFF | TGCAGTGCTACCGCCCTACTGACGAGCGGGAGGGCTTATAATGAGCAGTTCTTC
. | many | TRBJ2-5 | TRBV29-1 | CSVETPGETQYF | TGCAGCGTTGAGACTCCCGGGGAGACCCAGTACTTC
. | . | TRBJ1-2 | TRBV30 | CAWTRGSEKNYGYTF | TGTGCCTGGACCCGAGGGAGTGAGAAGAACTATGGCTACACCTTC
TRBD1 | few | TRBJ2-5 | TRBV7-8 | CASSLPRGRLPQETQYF | TGTGCCAGCAGCTTACCGAGGGGGCGCCTCCCTCAAGAGACCCAGTACTTC
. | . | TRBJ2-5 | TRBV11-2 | CASSLDRAVATPYF | TGTGCCAGCAGCTTAGATCGGGCGGTCGCGACCCCGTACTTC
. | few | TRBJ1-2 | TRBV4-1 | CASSQEGVRTLYGYTF | TGCGCCAGCAGCCAAGAGGGCGTCCGAACACTTTATGGCTACACCTTC
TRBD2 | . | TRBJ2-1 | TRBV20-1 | CSATSGSYEQFF | TGCAGTGCTACTAGCGGGAGCTATGAGCAGTTCTTC
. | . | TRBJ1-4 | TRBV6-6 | CASSRDGPRREKLFF | TGTGCCAGCAGCCGGGACGGGCCACGACGAGAAAAACTGTTTTTT
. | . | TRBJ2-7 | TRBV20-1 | CSARSERYF | TGCAGTGCGCGTAGCGAGCGGTACTTC
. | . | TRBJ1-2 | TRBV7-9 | CASSSNRVAYGYTF | TGTGCCAGCAGCTCCAACAGGGTGGCCTATGGCTACACCTTC
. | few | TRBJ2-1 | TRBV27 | CASSPFRRDYSYNEQFF | TGTGCCAGCAGTCCCTTTCGGCGGGATTATTCCTACAATGAGCAGTTCTTC
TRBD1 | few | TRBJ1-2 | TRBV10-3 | CAIFPGQRYGNYGYTF | TGTGCCATTTTCCCGGGACAGAGATACGGGAACTATGGCTACACCTTC
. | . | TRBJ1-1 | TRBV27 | CASSPGIGAGNTEAFF | TGTGCCAGCAGCCCAGGTATCGGGGCAGGAAACACTGAAGCTTTCTTT
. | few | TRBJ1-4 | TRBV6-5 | CASSYSGFKEKLFF | TGTGCCAGCAGTTACTCCGGGTTTAAGGAAAAACTGTTTTTT
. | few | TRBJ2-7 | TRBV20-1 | CSASIGRTNFEQYF | TGCAGTGCTAGTATAGGCAGAACGAATTTCGAGCAGTACTTC
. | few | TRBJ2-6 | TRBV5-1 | CASSLGETGANVLTF | TGCGCCAGCAGCTTAGGGGAAACTGGGGCCAACGTCCTGACTTTC
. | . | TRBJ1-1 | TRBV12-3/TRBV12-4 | CASTLRTEAFF | TGTGCCAGCACCCTGAGGACTGAAGCTTTCTTT
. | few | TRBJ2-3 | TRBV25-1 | CASSEQLGTDTQYF | TGTGCCAGCAGTGAACAATTGGGAACAGATACGCAGTATTTT
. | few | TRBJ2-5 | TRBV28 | CASSPGTAYQETQYF | TGTGCCAGCAGTCCCGGCACAGCCTACCAAGAGACCCAGTACTTC
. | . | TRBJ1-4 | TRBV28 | CASLQIGEKLFF | TGTGCCAGCCTACAAATCGGTGAAAAACTGTTTTTT
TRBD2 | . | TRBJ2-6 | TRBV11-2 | CASSLPPLVAGNTGANVLTF | TGTGCCAGCAGCTTACCCCCGTTAGTAGCGGGGAACACTGGGGCCAACGTCCTGACTTTC
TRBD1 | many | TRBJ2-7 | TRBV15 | CATPGSRGRMDEQYF | TGTGCCACACCAGGGTCAAGGGGGCGTATGGACGAGCAGTACTTC
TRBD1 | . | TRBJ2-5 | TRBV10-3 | CAISGDRQTTQETQYF | TGTGCCATCAGTGGGGACAGGCAGACAACCCAAGAGACCCAGTACTTC
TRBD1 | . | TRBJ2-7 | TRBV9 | CASGGDRGPYEQYF | TGTGCCAGCGGGGGGGACAGGGGTCCCTACGAGCAGTACTTC
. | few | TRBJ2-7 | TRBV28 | CASSSWDPSSYEQYF | TGTGCCAGCAGTTCTTGGGATCCGAGCTCCTACGAGCAGTACTTC
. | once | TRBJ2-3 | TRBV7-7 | CASSSSGRAHADTQYF | TGTGCCAGCAGCTCCTCAGGGAGAGCCCACGCAGATACGCAGTATTTT
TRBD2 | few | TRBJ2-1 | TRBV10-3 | CAISDPGLAGSYNEQFF | TGTGCCATCAGTGATCCTGGACTAGCGGGGTCCTACAATGAGCAGTTCTTC
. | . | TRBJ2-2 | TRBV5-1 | CASSSGSSINTGELFF | TGCGCCAGCAGCTCCGGGTCATCTATTAACACCGGGGAGCTGTTTTTT
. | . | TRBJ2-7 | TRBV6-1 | CATRESYEQYF | TGTGCCACCCGAGAGAGTTACGAGCAGTACTTC
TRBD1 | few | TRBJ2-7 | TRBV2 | CASSIGQGLDEQYF | TGTGCCAGCAGTATCGGACAGGGGTTGGACGAGCAGTACTTC
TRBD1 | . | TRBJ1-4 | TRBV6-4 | CASSDSTGFLRTTNEKLFF | TGTGCCAGCAGTGACTCGACAGGGTTTTTACGGACAACTAATGAAAAACTGTTTTTT
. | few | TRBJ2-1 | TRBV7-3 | CASMAGAAYNEQFF | TGTGCCAGCATGGCAGGGGCGGCCTACAATGAGCAGTTCTTC
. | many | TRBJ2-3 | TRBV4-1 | CASSQGDGTDTQYF | TGCGCCAGCAGCCAAGGGGATGGGACAGATACGCAGTATTTT
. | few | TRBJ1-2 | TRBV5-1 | CASSLGTYSNYGYTF | TGCGCCAGCAGCTTAGGGACATATTCTAACTATGGCTACACCTTC
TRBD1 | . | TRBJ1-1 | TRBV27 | CASMGQTYTEAFF | TGTGCCAGCATGGGACAGACCTACACTGAAGCTTTCTTT
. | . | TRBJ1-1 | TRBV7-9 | CASSTSGVGAFF | TGTGCCAGCAGTACCTCGGGGGTTGGAGCTTTCTTT
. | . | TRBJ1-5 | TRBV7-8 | CASRDIGGTQPQHF | TGTGCCAGCAGAGACATTGGGGGCACTCAGCCCCAGCATTTT
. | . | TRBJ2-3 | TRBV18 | CASSPIADQGPDTQYF | TGTGCCAGCTCACCGATTGCGGACCAGGGGCCAGATACGCAGTATTTT
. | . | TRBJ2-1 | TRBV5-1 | CASSSQDPRDFSYNEQFF | TGCGCCAGCAGCTCCCAGGACCCACGGGACTTCTCCTACAATGAGCAGTTCTTC
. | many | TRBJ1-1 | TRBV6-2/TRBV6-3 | CASNPVDGWTEAFF | TGTGCCAGCAATCCCGTTGATGGGTGGACTGAAGCTTTCTTT
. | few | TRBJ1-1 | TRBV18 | CASSPPSKQGEAFF | TGTGCCAGCTCACCACCCAGTAAGCAGGGAGAAGCTTTCTTT
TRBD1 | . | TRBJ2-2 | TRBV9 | CASSYGQENTGELFF | TGTGCCAGCAGCTACGGACAGGAAAACACCGGGGAGCTGTTTTTT
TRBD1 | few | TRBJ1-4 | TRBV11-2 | CASSSIGGFGEKLFF | TGTGCCAGCAGCTCGATAGGGGGCTTTGGTGAAAAACTGTTTTTT
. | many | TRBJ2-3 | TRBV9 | CASSVADTQYF | TGTGCCAGCAGCGTAGCAGATACGCAGTATTTT
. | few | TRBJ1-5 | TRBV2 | CASRGQKKQPQHF | TGTGCCAGCAGAGGACAGAAAAAACAGCCCCAGCATTTT
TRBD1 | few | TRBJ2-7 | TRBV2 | CASSEPDRGYEQYF | TGTGCCAGCAGTGAGCCCGACAGGGGGTACGAGCAGTACTTC
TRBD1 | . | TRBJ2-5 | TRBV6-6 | CASSLTRQGRETQYF | TGTGCCAGCAGTTTAACCCGACAGGGCAGAGAGACCCAGTACTTC
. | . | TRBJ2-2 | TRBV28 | CASRRFKFSNTGELFF | TGTGCCAGCAGACGGTTCAAGTTCTCGAACACCGGGGAGCTGTTTTTT
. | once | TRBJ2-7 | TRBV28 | CASSISDSLSYEQYF | TGTGCCAGCAGTATCTCGGACAGCCTATCCTACGAGCAGTACTTC